The 30 T cell receptor beta chains presented below share a single source sample, sequenced in a study of cytomegalovirus exposure and HLA in healthy donors. Vbeta (60) and Jbeta (13) primers were used in the PCR. Sequenced by immunoSEQ multiplex PCR; TCRdb stores in-frame clones only, minus some. This listing includes about 200,000 clones. Sample: PBMCs. These receptors all come from a boy between 10 and 17 years old in good health and CMV-seronegative.

The V call is TRBV30, the J call TRBJ2-1; D perhaps matches TRBD2 (7 bases). The CDR3 totals 16 residues. The V and J ends lost 0 bases and 5 bases respectively, with 17 bases between them. Germline CDR1 reads GTSNPN; CDR2 reads SVGIG (reference sequence). The CDR3 is CAWSVPRRGPHNEQFF. The CDR3 DNA follows: TGTGCCTGGAGTGTCCCGAGGCGGGGGCCCCACAATGAGCAGTTCTTC.

J is TRBJ1-2 and V is TRBV9, with 11 positions matching TRBD1. The V and J ends lost 3 bases and 4 bases, in that order; junction bases with no gene match: 17. Per germline, CDR1 SGDLS and CDR2 YYNGEE. The length of the CDR3 is 19 residues. The DNA of the CDR3 is TGTGCCAGCAGCGGGCGGGGGGGGACAGGGGGAAAAGTCCTCTATGGCTACACCTTC. This gives the protein CASSGRGGTGGKVLYGYTF.

The V and J genes are TRBV27 and TRBJ1-6; D is possibly TRBD1 (6 bases). V lost 4 bases, J lost 0 bases, and 13 bases lay in between. The CDR3 spans 17 residues. Germline V lookup: CDR1 MNHEY, CDR2 SMNVEV (reference sequence). As DNA, the CDR3 is TGTGCCAGCAGTTCTTCAGGGGCCAGCTCCTATAATTCACCCCTCCACTTT. Its protein product is CASSSSGASSYNSPLHF.

The V gene is TRBV7-3, the J gene TRBJ2-1, with 10 bases fitting TRBD2. CDR1 and CDR2 from the germline V gene are SGHTA and FQGTGA. V lost 1 base and J lost 2; bases outside the gene matches: 11. This CDR3 spans 19 amino acids. The CDR3 DNA reads TGTGCCAGCAGCTTAAGGAGCGGGGGGGCAAAAAATGCCTACAATGAGCAGTTCTTC. Residues: CASSLRSGGAKNAYNEQFF.

J is TRBJ1-5 and V is TRBV30; 12 bases fit TRBD1. After removal of 3 bases from V and 5 bases from J, the junction contained 5 bases not matched to a gene. CDR3 length: 15 amino acids. CDR1 is GTSNPN, CDR2 SVGIG, per germline (reference sequence). The CDR3 protein is CAWSLGQGAYQPQHF. Written as DNA, the CDR3 is TGTGCCTGGAGCCTGGGACAGGGGGCTTATCAGCCCCAGCATTTT.

The chain joins TRBV7-2 to TRBJ2-7; 9 nucleotides line up with TRBD1. CDR1 and CDR2 (germline): SGHTA, FQGNSA. Trimming took 5 bases from V and 2 from J; bases not matched to a gene: 13. CDR3 length: 17 residues. The CDR3 bases are TGTGCCAGCAGCCCTCTTAGCCGGGACAGGGATACCTACGAGCAGTACTTC. Translating gives CASSPLSRDRDTYEQYF.

V usage is TRBV19 and J usage is TRBJ1-1, with TRBD1 identical over 8 bases. From germline, CDR1 is LNHDA and CDR2 SQIVND (reference sequence). The V and J ends lost 1 base and 5 bases, in that order; junction bases with no gene match: 9. CDR3 length: 16 amino acids. The CDR3: CASSIGAWTGRTEAFF. For the CDR3, the DNA is TGTGCCAGTAGTATAGGGGCGTGGACAGGGAGAACTGAAGCTTTCTTT.

The chain uses TRBV4-3 and TRBJ2-1; the match to TRBD2 covers 8 bases. This CDR3 is 15 amino acids long. The V segment lost 4 bases and the J segment 4 bases; nucleotides outside the gene matches: 6. Germline V gives CDR1 LGHNA, CDR2 YSLEER. CDR3 residues: CASSPRGATYNEQFF. In DNA, the CDR3 is TGCGCCAGCAGCCCGCGGGGGGCTACTTACAATGAGCAGTTCTTC.

The chain uses TRBV7-7 and TRBJ2-3, with 7 bases lining up with TRBD1. The V gene end was trimmed by 4 bases and the J gene end by 2 bases; junction bases not matched to a gene: 6. The CDR3 contains 15 residues. Per germline, CDR1 SSHAT and CDR2 FNYEAQ (reference sequence). The CDR3 protein is CASSSGQRLTDTQYF. CDR3 nucleotides: TGTGCCAGCAGCTCGGGACAGCGTCTCACAGATACGCAGTATTTT. Supplemented by reference TRBV7-7 and TRBJ2-3, the full variable domain reads GAGVSQSPRYKVTKRGQDVTLRCDPISSHATLYWYQQALGQGPEFLTYFNYEAQPDKSGLPSDRFSAERPEGSISTLTIQRTEQRDSAMYRCASSSGQRLTDTQYFGPGTRLTVL.

The DNA of the CDR3 is TGTGCCAGCGTCTCCGACAGAAGCTCCTACGAGCAGTACTTC. The encoded protein is CASVSDRSSYEQYF. The J gene is TRBJ2-7, the V gene TRBV7-9, with D maybe TRBD1 (5 bases). CDR1 SEHNR and CDR2 FQNEAQ come from the germline V gene (reference sequence). The V and J ends lost 8 bases and 0 bases respectively, with 14 bases between them. The CDR3 totals 14 residues.

The V and J genes are TRBV5-1 and TRBJ2-3, with TRBD2 as a possible D gene (6 bases). The CDR3 is 14 amino acids. The ends were cut back, 6 bases at V and 9 bases at J, with 20 bases in the middle. Germline V gene sequence: CDR1 SGHRS, CDR2 YFSETQ. The CDR3 spells CASKSGENLETQYF. The CDR3 DNA reads TGCGCCAGCAAATCGGGAGAAAACCTCGAAACGCAGTATTTT.

The V and J genes are TRBV11-2 and TRBJ1-3, with a weak D call TRBD1 (6 bases). CDR1 and CDR2 from the germline V gene are SGHAT and FQNNGV. The germline V and J ends were trimmed by 0 bases and 2 bases, with 8 bases remaining between them. CDR3 size: 15 residues. CDR3 region: CASSLEGAAGNTIYF. The CDR3 bases are TGTGCCAGCAGCTTAGAGGGGGCGGCTGGAAACACCATATATTTT.

The V and J genes are TRBV7-2 and TRBJ2-7; the match to TRBD2 covers 10 bases. This CDR3 region has 16 residues. The J segment lost 3 bases and the V segment lost 5 bases, leaving 10 bases of the junction unmatched. Germline CDR1 reads SGHTA; CDR2 reads FQGNSA. The CDR3 loop reads CASSPSSSGGDYEQYF. The CDR3 DNA reads TGTGCCAGCAGCCCATCCTCGAGCGGGGGGGACTACGAGCAGTACTTC.

V gene TRBV14 combines with J gene TRBJ2-3; tentative D call: TRBD1 (6 bases). The V and J ends lost 4 bases and 6 bases respectively, with 35 bases between them. Germline V gene lookup returns CDR1 SGHDN and CDR2 FVKESK. CDR3 length equals 21 residues. Written as DNA, the CDR3 is TGTGCCAGCAGCCGAGACAACTACCCCCCTACAGACAGGCCTATTCAGGATACGCAGTATTTT. Translating gives CASSRDNYPPTDRPIQDTQYF.

J is TRBJ1-1 and V is TRBV2; 8 bases match TRBD1. V gave up 8 bases and J gave up 1 base; unmatched junction bases: 12. CDR1 and CDR2 from the germline V gene are SNHLY and FYNNEI. The length of the CDR3 is 16 residues. The DNA for the CDR3 is TGTGCCAGCGAATTCGACAGGGGCGGTGGGAACACTGAAGCTTTCTTT. Translation: CASEFDRGGGNTEAFF.

The CDR3 here is CASSAQGTGVAETQYF. The DNA for the CDR3 is TGTGCCAGCAGTGCCCAAGGGACAGGGGTGGCGGAGACCCAGTACTTC. V is TRBV9 and J is TRBJ2-5; 10 bases are shared with TRBD1. The CDR3 covers 16 residues. Trimming removed 5 bases from V and 5 bases from J; junction bases left unmatched: 12. Germline CDR1 SGDLS, CDR2 YYNGEE.

The rearrangement links TRBV19 to TRBJ1-2; D gene unclear. The CDR3 is 15 amino acids. V dropped 3 bases and J dropped 3 bases, with 14 bases sitting between them. Germline V gene sequence: CDR1 LNHDA, CDR2 SQIVND (reference sequence). The CDR3 region has the DNA TGTGCCAGTAGTATTAGTGCGGGGTACGACTATGGCTACACCTTC. It encodes CASSISAGYDYGYTF.

The chain recombines TRBV2 with TRBJ1-4; TRBD1 matches at 8 bases. Trimming took 10 bases from V and 6 from J; bases not matched to a gene: 7. The CDR3 is made up of 13 amino acids. Germline loops: CDR1 SNHLY, CDR2 FYNNEI. The CDR3 protein is CAITTGEYEKLFF. Here the CDR3 DNA reads TGTGCCATCACGACAGGGGAGTATGAAAAACTGTTTTTT.

The chain carries TRBV2 and TRBJ1-2, with D unresolved. The V gene's germline CDR1 is SNHLY and CDR2 FYNNEI. Trimming stripped 3 bases from V and 0 bases from J, with 14 bases between. The CDR3 extends over 16 amino acids. The CDR3 DNA reads TGTGCCAGCAGTGACCTTCCCAAGGGAGCTAACTATGGCTACACCTTC. Amino acid sequence: CASSDLPKGANYGYTF.

The gene calls are TRBV10-2 and TRBJ1-6, with D maybe TRBD1 (6 bases). CDR3 length: 17 residues. Looked up from germline, CDR1 is WSHSY and CDR2 is SAAADI. Trimming took 6 bases from V and 0 from J, leaving 15 bases between them. The CDR3 coding sequence is TGCGCCAGCAGGGATCACAGGGCCAGCTCCTATAATTCACCCCTCCACTTT. It translates to CASRDHRASSYNSPLHF.

The chain couples TRBV7-8 to TRBJ1-3; TRBD1 matches at 10 bases. With V trimmed by 4 bases and J by 4 bases, 4 bases remained unmatched. CDR1 is SGHVS and CDR2 is FQNEAQ in the germline V gene. The CDR3 contains 15 residues. For the CDR3, the DNA is TGTGCCAGCAGCTCCGACAGGGGGCGGGGAAACACCATATATTTT. Encoded protein: CASSSDRGRGNTIYF.

The chain recombines TRBV28 with TRBJ1-1, with D possibly being TRBD1 (6 bases). CDR1 and CDR2 (germline): MDHEN, SYDVKM. V lost 11 bases and J 4 bases, leaving 29 bases between the germline ends. CDR3 length: 17 amino acids. CDR3 in amino acids: CAGADLINRASGTEAFF. CDR3 nucleotides: TGTGCCGGGGCCGACTTAATTAACAGGGCCTCGGGCACTGAAGCTTTCTTT.

The CDR3 is CASSPAQVGYEQYF. The DNA of the CDR3 is TGTGCCAGCAGCCCGGCACAGGTGGGCTACGAGCAGTACTTC. This chain joins TRBV14 and TRBJ2-7; tentative D call: TRBD1 (5 bases). CDR3 length equals 14 residues. The germline gives CDR1 SGHDN, CDR2 FVKESK. With 4 bases removed from V and 3 bases from J, the gap between germline ends came to 13 bases.

The chain uses TRBV5-6 and TRBJ2-1; TRBD2 agrees at 8 bases. The CDR3 sequence is 13 residues long. The trim removed 5 bases at V and 9 bases at J, leaving 7 bases unmatched. Germline V gene data show CDR1 as SGHDT and CDR2 as YYEEEE. CDR3 sequence (DNA): TGTGCCAGCAGGACGGGGGGGGCTGGTGAGCAGTTCTTC. This encodes CASRTGGAGEQFF.

The chain is built from TRBV5-1 and TRBJ2-7; 7 nucleotides agree with TRBD1. The germline gives CDR1 SGHRS, CDR2 YFSETQ. The CDR3 extends over 11 amino acids. V shed 8 bases, J shed 6 bases, and the junction held 5 bases outside the gene matches. The CDR3 DNA is TGCGCCAGAGGACAGGTTAGCGAGCAGTACTTC. Amino acid sequence: CARGQVSEQYF. The entire variable domain, with the rest obtained from reference TRBV5-1 and TRBJ2-7, is as follows: KAGVTQTPRYLIKTRGQQVTLSCSPISGHRSVSWYQQTPGQGLQFLFEYFSETQRNKGNFPGRFSGRQFSNSRSEMNVSTLELGDSALYLCARGQVSEQYFGPGTRLTVT.

V and J are TRBV30 and TRBJ2-1; weak D call: TRBD2 (6 bases). Germline CDR1 GTSNPN, CDR2 SVGIG (reference sequence). The V end lost 0 bases, the J end lost 10 bases, and 16 bases lay between the germline ends. The CDR3 consists of 14 residues. CDR3 sequence: CAWSVGSGPREQFF. CDR3 nucleotides: TGTGCCTGGAGTGTAGGTAGCGGCCCTAGGGAGCAGTTCTTC.

V usage is TRBV7-2 and J usage is TRBJ2-3, with D tentatively TRBD1 (5 bases). With 3 bases removed from V and 2 bases from J, the gap between germline ends came to 9 bases. This CDR3 has 14 amino acids. Per germline, CDR1 SGHTA and CDR2 FQGNSA. This CDR3 is CASSFGHITDTQYF. The CDR3 region has the DNA TGTGCCAGCAGCTTCGGACATATCACAGATACGCAGTATTTT.

V gene TRBV30 combines with J gene TRBJ1-1; D is possibly TRBD1 (6 bases). The CDR3 totals 12 residues. Trimming stripped 2 bases from V and 7 bases from J, with 11 bases between. CDR1 and CDR2 from the germline V gene are GTSNPN and SVGIG (reference sequence). In DNA, the CDR3 is TGTGCCTGGAGTCAGGGGAGAATTGAAGCTTTCTTT. Its translation: CAWSQGRIEAFF.

The DNA of the CDR3 is TGTGCCAGCAGCTCCGGCGACACAGCGGGAAGCCCCATATATTTT. Translated, it gives CASSSGDTAGSPIYF. The rearrangement uses TRBV7-8 and TRBJ1-3; no clear D gene. The V gene's germline CDR1 is SGHVS and CDR2 FQNEAQ. V lost 4 bases, J lost 11 bases, and 21 bases lay in between. The CDR3 runs to 15 residues.

The chain recombines TRBV6-5 with TRBJ1-1; D possibly corresponds to TRBD1 (5 bases). This CDR3 is 15 amino acids long. Germline CDR1 and CDR2: MNHEY and SVGAGI. The V and J ends lost 6 bases and 4 bases respectively, with 18 bases between them. CDR3 amino acids: CASRTGEMGGTEAFF. CDR3 coding DNA: TGTGCCAGCAGAACGGGGGAAATGGGAGGCACTGAAGCTTTCTTT.